The clone carrying this TCR beta chain was found once. The table came from immunoSEQ multiplex PCR; TCRdb's copy has only in-frame clones and leaves some out. The profile shows hundreds of thousands of clones, 88% of them singletons. Participants were aged 18 to 89 years, lived in 24 US areas, and enrolled virtually. Researchers sorted participants into cohorts using their self-reported clinical history. This record belongs to a study of blood T cell repertoires in COVID-19. Overall study context: Sample material is recorded as cDNA or gDNA derived from T cells, B-cell-depleted T cells, or PBMCs.

Trimming at V came to 1 base and at J to 3 bases, leaving 3 bases not matched to a gene. This CDR3 contains 15 residues. Germline CDR1 is SGHRS and CDR2 is YFSETQ. The sequence was obtained from a woman aged 35 to 49 with acute COVID-19. The V gene is TRBV5-1, the J gene TRBJ1-4; 7 nucleotides align to TRBD1. Sequencing used PBMCs or T cells enriched from blood (not recorded which). The CDR3 DNA reads TGCGCCAGCAGCTTGTACAGGGGACCTAATGAAAAACTGTTTTTT. Translation: CASSLYRGPNEKLFF.